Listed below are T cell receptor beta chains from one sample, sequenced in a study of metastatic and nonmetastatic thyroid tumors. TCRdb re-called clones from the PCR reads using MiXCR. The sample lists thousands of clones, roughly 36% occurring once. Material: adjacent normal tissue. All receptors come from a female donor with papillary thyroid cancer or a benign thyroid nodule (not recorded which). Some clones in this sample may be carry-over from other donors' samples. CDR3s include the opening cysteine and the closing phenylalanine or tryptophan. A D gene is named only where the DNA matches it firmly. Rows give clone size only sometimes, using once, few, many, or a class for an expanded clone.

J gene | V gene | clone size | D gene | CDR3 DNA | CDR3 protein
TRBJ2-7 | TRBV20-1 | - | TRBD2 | TGCAGTGCTAGCAGCAGGGGACTAGCGGGAGCCTACGAGCAGTACTTC | CSASSRGLAGAYEQYF
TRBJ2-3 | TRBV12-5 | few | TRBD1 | TGTGCTAGTGGTTTGGTACAGGGGGCCGCAGATACGCAGTATTTT | CASGLVQGAADTQYF
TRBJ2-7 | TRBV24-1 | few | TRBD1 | TGTGCCACCAGCCCTGGACAGGGGGCGTCCTACGAGCAGTACTTC | CATSPGQGASYEQYF
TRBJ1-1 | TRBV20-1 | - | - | TGCAGTGCTAGGGATCTTTTCGGGCCGACCTACCAGACTGAAGCTTTCTTT | CSARDLFGPTYQTEAFF
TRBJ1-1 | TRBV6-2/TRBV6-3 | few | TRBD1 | TGTGCCAGCAGTTTCTTACAGGGGTCCACTGAAGCTTTCTTT | CASSFLQGSTEAFF
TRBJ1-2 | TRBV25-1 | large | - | TGTGCCAGCAGTCAAGGGTTGGGGGGCTACACCTTC | CASSQGLGGYTF
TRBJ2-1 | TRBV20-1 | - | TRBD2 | TGCAGTGCTACTCTAGCGGGAGGGCCAAGTGAGCAGTTCTTC | CSATLAGGPSEQFF
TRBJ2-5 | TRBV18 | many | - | TGTGCCAGCTCACCAGGAGAGACCCAGTACTTC | CASSPGETQYF
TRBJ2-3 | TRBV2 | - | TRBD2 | TGTGCCAGCAGTTCTAGCGGGAGCTCCACAGATACGCAGTATTTT | CASSSSGSSTDTQYF
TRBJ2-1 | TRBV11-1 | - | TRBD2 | TGTGCCAGCAGCTTAGGTCCGGGACTAGCGAGCTACTCTGACAATGAGCAGTTCTTC | CASSLGPGLASYSDNEQFF
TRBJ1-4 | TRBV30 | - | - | TGTGCCTGGAGTGCTCGGCCGAATGAAAAACTGTTTTTT | CAWSARPNEKLFF
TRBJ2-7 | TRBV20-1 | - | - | TGCAGTGCTATGTGGGACCCAGCCTACGAGCAGTACTTC | CSAMWDPAYEQYF
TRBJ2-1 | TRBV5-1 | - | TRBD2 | TGCGCCAGCAGCTTGGGGCCCGGGACTAGCGCTTACAATGAGCAGTTCTTC | CASSLGPGTSAYNEQFF
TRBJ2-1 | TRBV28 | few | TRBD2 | TGTGCCAGCAGAACACTAGCGGGAGCCTACAATGAGCAGTTCTTC | CASRTLAGAYNEQFF
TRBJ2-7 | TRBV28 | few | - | TGTGCCAGCAGTTTGAGGTACAGGACCTACGAGCAGTACTTC | CASSLRYRTYEQYF
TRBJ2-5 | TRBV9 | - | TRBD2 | TGTGCCAGCAGCGTAGCGGGGGGGCAGAGAGAGACCCAGTACTTC | CASSVAGGQRETQYF
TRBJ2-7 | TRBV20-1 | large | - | TGCAGTGCAGGGGCCGCCCCTTACGAGCAGTACTTC | CSAGAAPYEQYF
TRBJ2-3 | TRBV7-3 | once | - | TGTGCCAGCAGCTTAACGGGGGGTGGCGGGCGGCGCACAGATACGCAGTATTTT | CASSLTGGGGRRTDTQYF
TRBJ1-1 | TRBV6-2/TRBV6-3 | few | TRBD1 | TGTGCCAGCAGTAAACAGGGGTACACTGAAGCTTTCTTT | CASSKQGYTEAFF
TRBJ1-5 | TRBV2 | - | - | TGTGCCAGCTCCGAAACAGGGATGCGCAATCAGCCCCAGCATTTT | CASSETGMRNQPQHF
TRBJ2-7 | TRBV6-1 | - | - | TGTGCCAGCAGTGAATTCGTTTCCTACGAGCAGTACTTC | CASSEFVSYEQYF
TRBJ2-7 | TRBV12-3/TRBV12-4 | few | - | TGTGCCAGCAGTTTTCGGGAGACGAGCATCCACGAGCAGTACTTC | CASSFRETSIHEQYF
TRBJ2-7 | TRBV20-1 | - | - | TGCAGTGCTAGGGTCCCAAAGACCTCCTCCTACGAGCAGTACTTC | CSARVPKTSSYEQYF
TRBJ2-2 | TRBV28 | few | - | TGTGCCAGCAGATATTCAGGGGAGTCCACCGGGGAGCTGTTTTTT | CASRYSGESTGELFF
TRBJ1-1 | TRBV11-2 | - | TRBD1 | TGTGCCAGCAGCTTAGATGGGACAGGGGTTACTGAAGCTTTCTTT | CASSLDGTGVTEAFF
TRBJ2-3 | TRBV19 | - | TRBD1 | TGTGCCAGTTCTGCCAGGGGGCAAGATACGCAGTATTTT | CASSARGQDTQYF
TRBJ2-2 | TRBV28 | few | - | TGTGCCAGCAGCCGGGAAGACGGGCCAGACACCGGGGAGCTGTTTTTT | CASSREDGPDTGELFF
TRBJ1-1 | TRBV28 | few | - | TGTGCCAGCCAAGACGGACAGCCAGGGGAAGCTTTCTTT | CASQDGQPGEAFF
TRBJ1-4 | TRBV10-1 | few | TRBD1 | TGCGCCAGCACTAGGGGGTCCCGGGACAGCTATGAAAAACTGTTTTTT | CASTRGSRDSYEKLFF
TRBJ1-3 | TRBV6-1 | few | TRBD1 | TGTGCCAGCAGGACAGGGTCCTCTGGAAACACCATATATTTT | CASRTGSSGNTIYF
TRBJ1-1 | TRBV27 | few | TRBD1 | TGTGCCAGCAACCTACAGGGGGGGAACACTGAAGCTTTCTTT | CASNLQGGNTEAFF
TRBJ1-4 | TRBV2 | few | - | TGTGCCAGCAGCCCCTCTGTCGCTAATGAAAAACTGTTTTTT | CASSPSVANEKLFF
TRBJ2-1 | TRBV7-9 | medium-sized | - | TGTGCCAGCAGCTCTGGGGGTCATGAGCAGTTCTTC | CASSSGGHEQFF
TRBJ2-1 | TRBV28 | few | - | TGTGCCAGCAGGGCCCGGGACTACAATGAGCAGTTCTTC | CASRARDYNEQFF
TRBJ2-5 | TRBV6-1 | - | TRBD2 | TGTGCCAGCAGACAGAGCGGGACGGAGACCCAGTACTTC | CASRQSGTETQYF
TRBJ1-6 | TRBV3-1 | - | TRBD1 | TGTGCCAGCAGCCAGGCAGGGGGCGCGGAGAATTCACCCCTCCACTTT | CASSQAGGAENSPLHF
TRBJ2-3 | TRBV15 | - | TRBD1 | TGTGCCACCAGAGGCAGGACTACAGGGGGACCTACAGATAAGCAGGATTTT | CATRGRTTGGPTDKQDF
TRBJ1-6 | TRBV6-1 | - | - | TGTGCCAGCAGTGAAGGGGTCGAGAATTCACCCCTCCACTTT | CASSEGVENSPLHF
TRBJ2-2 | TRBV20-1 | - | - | TGCAGTGCCAAGAGAGTGGACACTCTTGCCACCGGGGAGCTGTTTTTT | CSAKRVDTLATGELFF
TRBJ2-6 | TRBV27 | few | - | TGTGCCAGCAGTCCACAAGACTCTGGGGCCAACGTCCTGACTTTC | CASSPQDSGANVLTF
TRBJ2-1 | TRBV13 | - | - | TGTGCCAGCAGCCTCAGGGGTGTTTCCTACAATGAGCAGTTCTTC | CASSLRGVSYNEQFF
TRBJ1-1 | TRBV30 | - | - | TGTGCCTGGAGCCTGCAGAGGCACACTGAAGCTTTCTTT | CAWSLQRHTEAFF
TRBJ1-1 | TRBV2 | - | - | TGTGCCAGCAGCGAGAAGATGGAGGGGAGCGAGAACACTGAAGCTTTCTTT | CASSEKMEGSENTEAFF
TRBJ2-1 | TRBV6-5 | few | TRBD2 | TGTGCCAGCAGTAACGGGACTAGCGGGCCAGCCGACTACAATGAGCAGTTCTTC | CASSNGTSGPADYNEQFF